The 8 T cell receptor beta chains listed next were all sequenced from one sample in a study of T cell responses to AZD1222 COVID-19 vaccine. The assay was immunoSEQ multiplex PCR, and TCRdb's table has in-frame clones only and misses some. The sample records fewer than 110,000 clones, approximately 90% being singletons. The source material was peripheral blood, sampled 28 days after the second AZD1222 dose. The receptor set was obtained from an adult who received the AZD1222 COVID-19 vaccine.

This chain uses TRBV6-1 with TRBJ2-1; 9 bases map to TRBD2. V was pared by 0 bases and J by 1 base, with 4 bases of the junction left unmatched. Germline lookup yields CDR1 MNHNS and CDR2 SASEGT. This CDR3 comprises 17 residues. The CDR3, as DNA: TGTGCCAGCAGTGAAGCACGCGGGAGGGGTTCCTACAATGAGCAGTTCTTC. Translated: CASSEARGRGSYNEQFF.

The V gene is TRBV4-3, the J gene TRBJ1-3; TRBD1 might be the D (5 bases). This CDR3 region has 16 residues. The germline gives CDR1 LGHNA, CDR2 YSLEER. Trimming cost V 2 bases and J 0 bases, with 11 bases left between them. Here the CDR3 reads CASSQSGTLSGNTIYF. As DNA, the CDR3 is TGCGCCAGCAGCCAATCAGGGACCCTCTCTGGAAACACCATATATTTT.

The CDR3, as DNA: TGTGCCACCAGTGATCTGCAGAAGGGAAATGAGCAGTTCTTC. It specifies CATSDLQKGNEQFF. The rearrangement uses TRBV24-1 and TRBJ2-1; D remains unclear. The CDR3 runs to 14 residues. Per germline, CDR1 KGHDR and CDR2 SFDVKD. The V gene lost 3 bases and the J gene lost 7 bases, with 12 bases spanning the gap.

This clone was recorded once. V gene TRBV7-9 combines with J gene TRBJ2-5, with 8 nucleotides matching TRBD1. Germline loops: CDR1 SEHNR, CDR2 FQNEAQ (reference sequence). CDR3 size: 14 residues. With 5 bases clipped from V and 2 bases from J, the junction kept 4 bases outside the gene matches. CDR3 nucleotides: TGTGCCAGCAGCAAGACAGGGGAACAAGAGACCCAGTACTTC. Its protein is CASSKTGEQETQYF.

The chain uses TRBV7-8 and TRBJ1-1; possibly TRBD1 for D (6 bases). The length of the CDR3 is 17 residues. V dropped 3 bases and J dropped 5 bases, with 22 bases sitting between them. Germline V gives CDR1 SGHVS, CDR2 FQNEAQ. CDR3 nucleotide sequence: TGTGCCAGCAGCTTCGGAGGGGGAGTGGTTGTGGGGACTGAAGCTTTCTTT. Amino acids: CASSFGGGVVVGTEAFF.

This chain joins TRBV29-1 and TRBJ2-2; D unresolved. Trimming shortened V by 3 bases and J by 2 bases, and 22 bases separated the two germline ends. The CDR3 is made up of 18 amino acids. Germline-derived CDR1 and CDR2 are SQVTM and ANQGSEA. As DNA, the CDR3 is TGCAGCGTTGACTTGGCAGACCACCCCAGAATAAACACCGGGGAGCTGTTTTTT. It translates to CSVDLADHPRINTGELFF.

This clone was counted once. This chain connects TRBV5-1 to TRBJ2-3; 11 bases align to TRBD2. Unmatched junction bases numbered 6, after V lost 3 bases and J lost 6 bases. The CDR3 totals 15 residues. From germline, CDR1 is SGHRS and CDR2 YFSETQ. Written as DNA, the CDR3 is TGCGCCAGCAGCTGGCTACTAGCGGGAGCTGATACGCAGTATTTT. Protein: CASSWLLAGADTQYF. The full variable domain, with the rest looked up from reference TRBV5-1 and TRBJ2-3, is KAGVTQTPRYLIKTRGQQVTLSCSPISGHRSVSWYQQTPGQGLQFLFEYFSETQRNKGNFPGRFSGRQFSNSRSEMNVSTLELGDSALYLCASSWLLAGADTQYFGPGTRLTVL.

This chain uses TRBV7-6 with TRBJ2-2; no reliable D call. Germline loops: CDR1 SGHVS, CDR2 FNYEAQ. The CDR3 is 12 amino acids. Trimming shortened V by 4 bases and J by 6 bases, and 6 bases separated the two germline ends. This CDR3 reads CASSSLAGELFF. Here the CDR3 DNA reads TGTGCCAGCAGCTCCCTGGCCGGGGAGCTGTTTTTT.